The 32 T cell receptor beta chains below come from one sample, sequenced in a study of cytomegalovirus exposure and HLA in healthy donors. Only in-frame clones appear in the TCRdb table, and some are missing; sequencing was by immunoSEQ multiplex PCR. The data hold about 200,000 clones, with roughly 86% observed a single time. Sequenced: PBMCs. All receptors come from a young woman in good health and CMV-seronegative.

The CDR3 DNA follows: TGTGCCAGCAGCGGACTAGCCGAAAGCTCCTACAATGAGCAGTTCTTC. This encodes CASSGLAESSYNEQFF. The V call is TRBV13, the J call TRBJ2-1; 8 bases line up with TRBD2. The CDR3 extends over 16 amino acids. The germline V gene has CDR1 PRHDT and CDR2 FYEKMQ (reference sequence). J was trimmed by 0 bases and V by 5 bases; bases with no gene match: 6.

This clone was found a few times. V usage is TRBV7-6 and J usage is TRBJ1-2; D perhaps matches TRBD1 (6 bases). The CDR3 loop spans 13 amino acids. Germline V lookup: CDR1 SGHVS, CDR2 FNYEAQ. V lost 5 bases to trimming and J lost 4 bases, with 11 bases between them. The CDR3 region is CASSARGGYGYTF. Here the CDR3 DNA reads TGTGCCAGCAGCGCCAGGGGTGGCTATGGCTACACCTTC.

The chain has TRBV27 and TRBJ1-1, with no clear D. The CDR3 spans 14 residues. Trimming removed 4 bases at V and 1 base at J, with 10 bases between. Germline V gene lookup returns CDR1 MNHEY and CDR2 SMNVEV (reference sequence). The CDR3: CASSSVAGNTEAFF. The DNA of the CDR3 is TGTGCCAGCAGTTCGGTGGCAGGGAACACTGAAGCTTTCTTT.

A few counts support this clone. V and J are TRBV6-1 and TRBJ2-7; D perhaps matches TRBD1 (5 bases). Germline V gene sequence: CDR1 MNHNS, CDR2 SASEGT. The CDR3 totals 12 residues. Trimming removed 6 bases from V and 2 bases from J, with 8 bases in between. The CDR3 here is CASRQETYEQYF. DNA of the CDR3: TGTGCCAGCAGACAGGAGACCTACGAGCAGTACTTC.

A remark on this clone: One junction end disagrees with the germline gene, perhaps due to a read error. The same CDR3 also results from other DNA sequences found in this sample. The chain carries TRBV6-1 and TRBJ1-1, with TRBD1 as a possible D gene (5 bases). Germline V gives CDR1 MNHNS, CDR2 SASEGT. The CDR3 is 14 amino acids. This CDR3 is CASSEARVDTEAFF. CDR3 sequence (DNA): TGTGCCAGCAGTGAAGCCAGGGTCGACACTGAAGCCTTCTTT.

V is TRBV19 and J is TRBJ2-7; D is unresolved. This CDR3 spans 14 amino acids. Germline V lookup: CDR1 LNHDA, CDR2 SQIVND (reference sequence). V was trimmed by 5 bases and J by 3 bases, leaving 14 bases between them. The CDR3 sequence: CASSRFGQYYEQYF. The CDR3 DNA reads as TGTGCCAGTAGTCGGTTTGGGCAGTACTACGAGCAGTACTTC.

The J gene is TRBJ2-5, the V gene TRBV30, with 8 bases lining up with TRBD1. Germline lookup yields CDR1 GTSNPN and CDR2 SVGIG (reference sequence). Trimming at V came to 0 bases and at J to 5 bases, leaving 8 bases not matched to a gene. CDR3 length: 15 amino acids. The CDR3 bases are TGTGCCTGGAGTGTAAACGACAGGGGATGGGAGACCCAGTACTTC. Translation gives CAWSVNDRGWETQYF. The complete variable domain, with remaining parts taken from reference TRBV30 and TRBJ2-5, reads SQTIHQWPATLVQPVGSPLSLECTVEGTSNPNLYWYRQAAGRGLQLLFYSVGIGQISSEVPQNLSASRPQDRQFILSSKKLLLSDSGFYLCAWSVNDRGWETQYFGPGTRLLVL.

The chain carries TRBV5-4 and TRBJ2-1; possibly TRBD2 for D (6 bases). Germline-derived CDR1 and CDR2 are SGHNT and YYREEE (reference sequence). Trimming cost V 2 bases and J 8 bases, with 14 bases left between them. CDR3 length: 14 residues. The CDR3 nucleotides are TGTGCCAGCAGCTTTTCTCGGGGGACGGATGAGCAGTTCTTC. Its translation: CASSFSRGTDEQFF.

V gene TRBV15 combines with J gene TRBJ2-2, with 10 bases fitting TRBD2. The CDR3 is 16 amino acids. V shed 0 bases, J shed 5 bases, and the junction held 3 bases outside the gene matches. Germline lookup yields CDR1 LNHNV and CDR2 YYDKDF (reference sequence). The CDR3 spells CATSRDWGLATGELFF. CDR3 DNA sequence: TGTGCCACCAGCAGAGATTGGGGACTAGCGACCGGGGAGCTGTTTTTT.

The chain carries TRBV27 and TRBJ1-1; 10 bases fit TRBD1. V lost 1 base and J lost 4; bases outside the gene matches: 3. Germline V gene lookup returns CDR1 MNHEY and CDR2 SMNVEV (reference sequence). This CDR3 region has 15 residues. CDR3 nucleotides: TGTGCCAGCAGTTTATACCGGACAGGGGGCACTGAAGCTTTCTTT. Its translation: CASSLYRTGGTEAFF.

V is TRBV27 and J is TRBJ1-1, with 9 nucleotides matching TRBD1. Germline values: CDR1 MNHEY, CDR2 SMNVEV (reference sequence). The CDR3 loop spans 12 amino acids. The V gene end was trimmed by 8 bases and the J gene end by 7 bases; junction bases not matched to a gene: 5. Here the CDR3 reads CASCDRGSEAFF. The DNA of the CDR3 is TGTGCCAGCTGCGACAGGGGGAGTGAAGCTTTCTTT.

The V call is TRBV7-9, the J call TRBJ1-2; D is possibly TRBD1 (5 bases). The germline V gene encodes CDR1 SEHNR and CDR2 FQNEAQ (reference sequence). This CDR3 contains 16 residues. With 5 bases removed from V and 4 bases from J, the gap between germline ends came to 20 bases. In DNA, the CDR3 is TGTGCCAGCAGCCCAAGCTTGGGCGGACAAAGCTATGGCTACACCTTC. It yields the protein CASSPSLGGQSYGYTF. Together with reference TRBV7-9 and TRBJ1-2, the CDR3 gives the full variable domain: DTGVSQNPRHKITKRGQNVTFRCDPISEHNRLYWYRQTLGQGPEFLTYFQNEAQLEKSRLLSDRFSAERPKGSFSTLEIQRTEQGDSAMYLCASSPSLGGQSYGYTFGSGTRLTVV.

This sequence joins TRBV7-9 and TRBJ2-5; tentatively, D is TRBD2 (7 bases). Germline CDR1 and CDR2: SEHNR and FQNEAQ (reference sequence). This CDR3 has 18 residues. Trimming took off 2 bases at V and 4 bases at J, with 23 bases between the two ends. CDR3 protein: CASSLMFLGGRVGETQYF. The CDR3 DNA follows: TGTGCCAGCAGCTTAATGTTCTTGGGGGGGCGCGTCGGAGAGACCCAGTACTTC. The full variable domain, in which reference TRBV7-9 and TRBJ2-5 provide the parts outside the CDR3, is DTGVSQNPRHKITKRGQNVTFRCDPISEHNRLYWYRQTLGQGPEFLTYFQNEAQLEKSRLLSDRFSAERPKGSFSTLEIQRTEQGDSAMYLCASSLMFLGGRVGETQYFGPGTRLLVL.

The rearrangement joins TRBV7-9 to TRBJ1-1; 7 nucleotides line up with TRBD1. The CDR3 sequence is 14 residues long. Germline loops: CDR1 SEHNR, CDR2 FQNEAQ (reference sequence). J lost 1 base, V lost 5 bases, and 4 bases had no gene match. CDR3 sequence reads: CASSQGQPNTEAFF. The DNA for the CDR3 is TGTGCCAGCAGCCAGGGACAGCCGAACACTGAAGCTTTCTTT.

The V call is TRBV4-1, the J call TRBJ1-1; D may be TRBD1 (5 bases). The CDR3 covers 13 residues. Germline V lookup: CDR1 MGHRA, CDR2 YSYEKL. Between the trimmed V and J ends, which lost 6 bases and 8 bases, there was a span of 16 bases. This chain's CDR3 is CASRLASGVEAFF. CDR3 DNA: TGCGCCAGCAGACTAGCCTCGGGGGTAGAAGCTTTCTTT.

The chain links TRBV21-1 to TRBJ2-7; no check of the table's D call, TRBD1, against the DNA was made. TRBV21-1 counts as a pseudogene. CDR3 size: 14 residues. The CDR3 sequence: CASSKATSSYEQYF. As DNA, the CDR3 is TGTGCCAGCAGCAAAGCGACATCCTCCTACGAGCAGTACTTC.

The J gene is TRBJ2-2, the V gene TRBV5-4; 7 nucleotides align to TRBD2. The germline V gene encodes CDR1 SGHNT and CDR2 YYREEE (reference sequence). This CDR3 is built from 14 residues. V was clipped by 3 bases and J by 3 bases; unmatched bases: 2. The CDR3 reads CASSYAGDTGELFF. CDR3 in DNA: TGTGCCAGCAGCTATGCGGGGGACACCGGGGAGCTGTTTTTT.

This chain connects TRBV5-4 to TRBJ2-7; the match to TRBD1 covers 8 bases. The CDR3 covers 14 residues. The V segment lost 4 bases and the J segment 6 bases; nucleotides outside the gene matches: 9. CDR1 is SGHNT and CDR2 is YYREEE in the germline V gene (reference sequence). The CDR3 coding sequence is TGTGCCAGCAGCGAGGGACAGGTGGTAGGCGAGCAGTACTTC. Translation: CASSEGQVVGEQYF.

The rearrangement joins TRBV5-1 to TRBJ2-2; D unresolved. The germline V gene encodes CDR1 SGHRS and CDR2 YFSETQ. The CDR3 totals 15 residues. V shed 1 base and J shed 0 bases, with 7 bases lying between them. DNA for the CDR3: TGCGCCAGCAGCTTGTCTTCGGCGAACACCGGGGAGCTGTTTTTT. Its protein is CASSLSSANTGELFF.

This clone was observed once. The V call is TRBV7-2, the J call TRBJ1-4; D is perhaps TRBD1 (5 bases). CDR1 SGHTA and CDR2 FQGNSA come from the germline V gene. The CDR3 covers 16 residues. V was shortened by 5 bases and J by 0 bases, with 13 bases between the two germline ends. CDR3 residues: CASSPRQSATNEKLFF. In DNA form, the CDR3 reads TGTGCCAGCAGCCCTAGACAGTCCGCAACTAATGAAAAACTGTTTTTT.

This rearrangement joins TRBV7-8 to TRBJ2-3; 11 positions agree with TRBD2. Trimming removed 6 bases from V and 6 bases from J; junction bases left unmatched: 11. CDR1 is SGHVS, CDR2 FQNEAQ, per germline. The CDR3 spans 16 residues. For the CDR3, the DNA is TGTGCCAGCAGGCCGGGACTAGCGGCTACACATGATACGCAGTATTTT. It is translated as CASRPGLAATHDTQYF.

The V and J genes are TRBV9 and TRBJ1-1; D unclear. Trimming removed 4 bases from V and 8 bases from J, with 18 bases in between. Germline V lookup: CDR1 SGDLS, CDR2 YYNGEE. The CDR3 has 14 residues. CDR3 in DNA: TGTGCCAGCAGCCCCTTAACTAGAGCAAGCGAAGCTTTCTTT. It yields the protein CASSPLTRASEAFF.

This clone was seen a handful of times. V usage is TRBV10-2 and J usage is TRBJ1-6, with D unclear. The CDR3 consists of 14 residues. With 6 bases removed from V and 0 bases from J, the gap between germline ends came to 6 bases. Per germline, CDR1 WSHSY and CDR2 SAAADI. CDR3 sequence: CASSGSSYNSPLHF. CDR3 DNA: TGCGCCAGCAGCGGGAGCTCCTATAATTCACCCCTCCACTTT.

The chain has TRBV20-1 and TRBJ2-1; D not resolved. The CDR3 consists of 10 residues. The V end was cut by 4 bases, the J end by 5 bases, with 3 bases between. Germline V CDR1 and CDR2: DFQATT, SNEGSKA (reference sequence). CDR3 bases: TGCAGTGCTACAAACAATGAGCAGTTCTTC. Protein product: CSATNNEQFF.

V and J are TRBV9 and TRBJ1-1; TRBD1 matches at 7 bases. Germline V lookup: CDR1 SGDLS, CDR2 YYNGEE. The CDR3 has 16 amino acids. After removal of 0 bases from V and 3 bases from J, the junction contained 8 bases not matched to a gene. Here the CDR3 DNA reads TGTGCCAGCAGCGTAGGGACAGGTAATCGGTACACTGAAGCTTTCTTT. Translation gives CASSVGTGNRYTEAFF.

This clone was picked up a small number of times. This chain joins TRBV11-3 and TRBJ1-5; no clear D gene. The germline CDR1 and CDR2 sequences are SGHNT and YENEEA. This CDR3 is built from 14 residues. V was clipped by 1 base and J by 9 bases, with 13 bases between them. The CDR3 nucleotides are TGTGCCAGCAGCTTAGTGGGCAGCCCGTGGCCCCAGCATTTT. Its protein product is CASSLVGSPWPQHF.

This clone was seen many times. CDR3 sequence: CASSLSSSGNTIYF. Here the CDR3 DNA reads TGTGCCAGCAGCTTATCCAGCTCTGGAAACACCATATATTTT. The chain employs TRBV7-3 and TRBJ1-3; D not resolved. The germline V gene has CDR1 SGHTA and CDR2 FQGTGA. The CDR3 totals 14 residues. Trimming took 2 bases from V and 0 from J, leaving 5 bases between them.

The chain recombines TRBV14 with TRBJ2-5; D not certain. V was pared by 3 bases and J by 4 bases, with 3 bases between. CDR3 length equals 11 residues. Germline CDR1 reads SGHDN; CDR2 reads FVKESK. CDR3 amino acids: CASSHLETQYF. DNA of the CDR3: TGTGCCAGCAGCCATCTAGAGACCCAGTACTTC.

This clone has only a few counts. This rearrangement joins TRBV6-1 to TRBJ1-2; D unresolved. CDR3 length equals 15 residues. Between the trimmed V and J ends, which lost 3 bases and 2 bases, there was a span of 13 bases. The germline V gene encodes CDR1 MNHNS and CDR2 SASEGT. The CDR3 sequence is CASSDPPSSNYGYTF. CDR3 DNA sequence: TGTGCCAGCAGTGACCCCCCGTCCTCCAACTATGGCTACACCTTC.

The chain employs TRBV11-2 and TRBJ1-2, with D maybe TRBD1 (6 bases). The ends were cut back, 5 bases at V and 5 bases at J, with 18 bases in the middle. From germline, CDR1 is SGHAT and CDR2 FQNNGV. The CDR3 spans 15 residues. CDR3 amino acids: CASSPLGGGLYGYTF. The CDR3 bases are TGTGCCAGCAGCCCCCTCGGCGGGGGCCTTTATGGCTACACCTTC. Combining the CDR3 with reference TRBV11-2 and TRBJ1-2 gives the whole variable domain EAGVAQSPRYKIIEKRQSVAFWCNPISGHATLYWYQQILGQGPKLLIQFQNNGVVDDSQLPKDRFSAERLKGVDSTLKIQPAKLEDSAVYLCASSPLGGGLYGYTFGSGTRLTVV.

V usage is TRBV6-5 and J usage is TRBJ1-4, with 7 bases aligning to TRBD1. The CDR3 is made up of 14 amino acids. Unmatched junction bases numbered 4, after V lost 5 bases and J lost 4 bases. Germline V gene data show CDR1 as MNHEY and CDR2 as SVGAGI. The CDR3 protein is CASSRGQFNEKLFF. In nucleotides, the CDR3 is TGTGCCAGCAGTAGGGGACAGTTTAATGAAAAACTGTTTTTT.

As concerns this clone: The sample has other DNA sequences that encode this CDR3 too. The chain employs TRBV4-1 and TRBJ1-5; D is uncertain. This CDR3 region has 13 residues. Between the trimmed V and J ends, which lost 0 bases and 5 bases, there was a span of 5 bases. CDR1 MGHRA and CDR2 YSYEKL come from the germline V gene. CDR3 DNA sequence: TGCGCCAGCAGCCAAGAACGGGATCAGCCCCAGCATTTT. Encoded protein: CASSQERDQPQHF.